The rows below give T cell receptor beta chains drawn from one sample of a study of T cell responses to AZD1222 COVID-19 vaccine. Clones were sequenced by immunoSEQ multiplex PCR, and TCRdb holds only the in-frame ones, with some missing. The sample shows roughly 150,000 clones, 88% of them seen only once. This sample comprised peripheral blood, obtained on day 0 of AZD1222 vaccination. The receptor set was obtained from an adult in good health. Each CDR3 is given with its conserved first and last residue. The D gene is left open where the match is weak. Expanded clones get a size class; other rows say once, few or many, or leave the size out.

clone size: once
J gene: TRBJ2-7
D gene: TRBD1
V gene: TRBV15
CDR3 protein: CATSRGQGVGEQYF
CDR3 DNA: TGTGCCACCAGCCGGGGACAGGGTGTAGGCGAGCAGTACTTC

clone size: .
J gene: TRBJ2-7
D gene: .
V gene: TRBV29-1
CDR3 protein: CSVARVGNEQYF
CDR3 DNA: TGCAGCGTTGCCAGGGTGGGCAACGAGCAGTACTTC

clone size: .
J gene: TRBJ1-2
D gene: .
V gene: TRBV19
CDR3 protein: CASSITGSGYTF
CDR3 DNA: TGTGCCAGTAGTATTACGGGATCTGGCTACACCTTC

clone size: .
J gene: TRBJ1-1
D gene: .
V gene: TRBV11-3
CDR3 protein: CASSLGTAAEAFF
CDR3 DNA: TGTGCCAGCAGCTTGGGGACGGCGGCTGAAGCTTTCTTT

clone size: .
J gene: TRBJ1-1
D gene: TRBD1
V gene: TRBV7-2
CDR3 protein: CASSRGTGGLPAFF
CDR3 DNA: TGTGCCAGCAGCCGCGGGACAGGGGGGTTGCCGGCTTTCTTT

clone size: .
J gene: TRBJ1-2
D gene: .
V gene: TRBV28
CDR3 protein: CASSLSTPFNYGYTF
CDR3 DNA: TGTGCCAGCAGTTTATCTACACCATTTAACTATGGCTACACCTTC

clone size: .
J gene: TRBJ1-1
D gene: .
V gene: TRBV7-9
CDR3 protein: CASSLAGLNPLNTEAFF
CDR3 DNA: TGTGCCAGCAGCTTAGCCGGGCTCAACCCCTTGAACACTGAAGCTTTCTTT

clone size: .
J gene: TRBJ2-2
D gene: .
V gene: TRBV7-2
CDR3 protein: CASSLAQGAGELFF
CDR3 DNA: TGTGCCAGCAGCTTAGCGCAGGGAGCCGGGGAGCTGTTTTTT

clone size: .
J gene: TRBJ1-4
D gene: .
V gene: TRBV5-1
CDR3 protein: CASSRQAPNEKLFF
CDR3 DNA: TGCGCCAGCAGCCGACAGGCGCCTAATGAAAAACTGTTTTTT

clone size: once
J gene: TRBJ2-3
D gene: .
V gene: TRBV7-3
CDR3 protein: CASSFQTPDTQYF
CDR3 DNA: TGTGCCAGCAGCTTCCAGACCCCAGATACGCAGTATTTT

clone size: few
J gene: TRBJ1-3
D gene: .
V gene: TRBV10-3
CDR3 protein: CAISGTDSGNTIYF
CDR3 DNA: TGTGCCATCAGTGGGACAGACTCTGGAAACACCATATATTTT

clone size: once
J gene: TRBJ1-4
D gene: .
V gene: TRBV4-3
CDR3 protein: CASSRTGKAGEKLFF
CDR3 DNA: TGCGCCAGCAGCCGTACGGGGAAGGCCGGTGAAAAACTGTTTTTT

clone size: few
J gene: TRBJ1-5
D gene: .
V gene: TRBV28
CDR3 protein: CASLGGGLNQPQHF
CDR3 DNA: TGTGCCAGCCTAGGGGGGGGCCTGAATCAGCCCCAGCATTTT

clone size: .
J gene: TRBJ2-5
D gene: .
V gene: TRBV19
CDR3 protein: CASSRWETQYF
CDR3 DNA: TGTGCCAGTAGTCGATGGGAGACCCAGTACTTC

clone size: .
J gene: TRBJ1-6
D gene: .
V gene: TRBV11-2
CDR3 protein: CASSSRDPDNSPLHF
CDR3 DNA: TGTGCCAGCAGCTCTCGGGACCCCGATAATTCACCCCTCCACTTT

clone size: .
J gene: TRBJ2-1
D gene: .
V gene: TRBV19
CDR3 protein: CASSIARDNYNEQFF
CDR3 DNA: TGTGCCAGTAGTATAGCCAGGGACAACTACAATGAGCAGTTCTTC

clone size: .
J gene: TRBJ1-2
D gene: .
V gene: TRBV6-5
CDR3 protein: CASSMNPRYGYTF
CDR3 DNA: TGTGCCAGCAGCATGAATCCCAGGTATGGCTACACCTTC

clone size: .
J gene: TRBJ2-7
D gene: .
V gene: TRBV7-9
CDR3 protein: CASSLDAGGLPYEQYF
CDR3 DNA: TGTGCCAGCAGCTTAGACGCCGGGGGGCTTCCCTACGAGCAGTACTTC

clone size: .
J gene: TRBJ2-1
D gene: TRBD2
V gene: TRBV10-2
CDR3 protein: CASSVPTTSGSRNEQFF
CDR3 DNA: TGCGCCAGCAGTGTCCCTACTACTAGCGGGAGTAGAAATGAGCAGTTCTTC

clone size: .
J gene: TRBJ1-1
D gene: .
V gene: TRBV4-3
CDR3 protein: CASSQDSGPMNTEAFF
CDR3 DNA: TGCGCCAGCAGCCAAGACAGCGGCCCAATGAACACTGAAGCTTTCTTT

clone size: .
J gene: TRBJ1-2
D gene: .
V gene: TRBV28
CDR3 protein: CASRVDGSYGYTF
CDR3 DNA: TGTGCCAGCAGGGTAGACGGATCCTATGGCTACACCTTC

clone size: .
J gene: TRBJ2-7
D gene: TRBD2
V gene: TRBV5-1
CDR3 protein: CASSLWTSGSYEQYF
CDR3 DNA: TGCGCCAGCAGCTTGTGGACTAGCGGGAGCTACGAGCAGTACTTC

clone size: .
J gene: TRBJ1-6
D gene: TRBD1
V gene: TRBV2
CDR3 protein: CASNAVTGNVGSPLHF
CDR3 DNA: TGTGCCAGCAACGCCGTGACAGGGAACGTAGGATCACCCCTCCACTTT

clone size: .
J gene: TRBJ1-2
D gene: .
V gene: TRBV28
CDR3 protein: CASMVGEGGYTF
CDR3 DNA: TGTGCCAGCATGGTAGGGGAGGGTGGCTACACCTTC